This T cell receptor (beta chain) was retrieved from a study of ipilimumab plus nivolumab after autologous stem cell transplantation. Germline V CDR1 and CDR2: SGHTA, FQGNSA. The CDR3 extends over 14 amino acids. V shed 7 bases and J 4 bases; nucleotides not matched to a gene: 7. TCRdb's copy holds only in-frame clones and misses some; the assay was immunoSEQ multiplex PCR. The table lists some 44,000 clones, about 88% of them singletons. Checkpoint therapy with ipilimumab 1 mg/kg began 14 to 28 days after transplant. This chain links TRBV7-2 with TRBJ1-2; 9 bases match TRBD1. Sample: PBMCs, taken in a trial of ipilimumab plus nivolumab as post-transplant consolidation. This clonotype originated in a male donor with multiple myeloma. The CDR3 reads CASKGQGPFYGYTF. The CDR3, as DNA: TGTGCCAGCAAAGGACAGGGGCCATTCTATGGCTACACCTTC.